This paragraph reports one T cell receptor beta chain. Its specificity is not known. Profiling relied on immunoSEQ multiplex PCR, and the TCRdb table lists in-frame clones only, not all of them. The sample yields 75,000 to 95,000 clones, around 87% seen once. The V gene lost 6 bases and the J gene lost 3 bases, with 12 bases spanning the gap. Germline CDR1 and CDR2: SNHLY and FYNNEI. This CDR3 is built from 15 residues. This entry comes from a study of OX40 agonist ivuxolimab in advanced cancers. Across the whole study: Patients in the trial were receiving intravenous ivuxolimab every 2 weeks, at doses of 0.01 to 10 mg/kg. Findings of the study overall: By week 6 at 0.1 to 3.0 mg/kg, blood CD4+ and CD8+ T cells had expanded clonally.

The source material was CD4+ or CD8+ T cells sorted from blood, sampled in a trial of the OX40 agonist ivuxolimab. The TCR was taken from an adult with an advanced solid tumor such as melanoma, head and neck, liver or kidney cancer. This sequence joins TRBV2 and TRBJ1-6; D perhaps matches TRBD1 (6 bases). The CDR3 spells CASRGGQNYNSPLHF. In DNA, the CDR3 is TGTGCCAGCAGGGGGGGGCAGAACTATAATTCACCCCTCCACTTT. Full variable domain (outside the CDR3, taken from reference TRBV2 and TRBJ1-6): EPEVTQTPSHQVTQMGQEVILRCVPISNHLYFYWYRQILGQKVEFLVSFYNNEISEKSEIFDDQFSVERPDGSNFTLKIRSTKLEDSAMYFCASRGGQNYNSPLHFGNGTRLTVT.